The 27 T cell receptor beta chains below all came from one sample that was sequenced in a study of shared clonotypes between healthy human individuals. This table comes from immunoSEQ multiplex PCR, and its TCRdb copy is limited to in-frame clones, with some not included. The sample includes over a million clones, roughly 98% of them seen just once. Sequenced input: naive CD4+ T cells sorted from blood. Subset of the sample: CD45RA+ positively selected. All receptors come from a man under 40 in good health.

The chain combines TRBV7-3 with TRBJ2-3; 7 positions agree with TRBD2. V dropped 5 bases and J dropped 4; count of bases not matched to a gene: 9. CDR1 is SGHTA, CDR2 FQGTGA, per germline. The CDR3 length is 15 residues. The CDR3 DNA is TGTGCCAGCAGCAAAACGGCAGGGAGGGCAGATACGCAGTATTTT. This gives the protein CASSKTAGRADTQYF.

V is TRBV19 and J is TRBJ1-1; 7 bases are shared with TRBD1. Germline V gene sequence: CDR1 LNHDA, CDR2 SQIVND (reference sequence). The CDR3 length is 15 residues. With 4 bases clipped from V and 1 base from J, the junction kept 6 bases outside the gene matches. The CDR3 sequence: CASSRTGQPNTEAFF. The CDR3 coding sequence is TGTGCCAGTAGTAGAACGGGACAGCCGAACACTGAAGCTTTCTTT.

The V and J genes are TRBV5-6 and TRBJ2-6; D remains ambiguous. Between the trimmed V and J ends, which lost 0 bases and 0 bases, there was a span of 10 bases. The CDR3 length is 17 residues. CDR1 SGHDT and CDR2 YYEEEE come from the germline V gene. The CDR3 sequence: CASSLGLSNSGANVLTF. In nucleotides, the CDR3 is TGTGCCAGCAGCTTGGGACTGTCCAACTCTGGGGCCAACGTCCTGACTTTC.

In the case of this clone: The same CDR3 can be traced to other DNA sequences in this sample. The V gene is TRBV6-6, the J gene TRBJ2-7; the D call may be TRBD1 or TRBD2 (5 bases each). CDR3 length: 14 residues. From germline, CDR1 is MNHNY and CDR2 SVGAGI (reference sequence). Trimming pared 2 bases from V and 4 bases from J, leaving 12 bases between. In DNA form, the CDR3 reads TGTGCCAGCAGTTACGGGGGATCGGCTTACGAGCAGTACTTC. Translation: CASSYGGSAYEQYF.

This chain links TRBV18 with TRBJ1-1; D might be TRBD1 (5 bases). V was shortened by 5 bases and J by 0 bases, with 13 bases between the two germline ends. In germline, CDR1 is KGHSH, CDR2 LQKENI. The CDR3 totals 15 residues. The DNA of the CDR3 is TGTGCCAGCTCATCGTCCGGGGCTGTGAACACTGAAGCTTTCTTT. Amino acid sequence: CASSSSGAVNTEAFF.

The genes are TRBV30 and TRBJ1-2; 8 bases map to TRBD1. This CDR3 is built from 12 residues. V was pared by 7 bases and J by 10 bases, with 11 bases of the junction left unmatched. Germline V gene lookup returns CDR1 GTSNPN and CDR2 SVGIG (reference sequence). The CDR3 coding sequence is TGTGCCTCCCACCGGGACAGGCTTCCCTACACCTTC. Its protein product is CASHRDRLPYTF.

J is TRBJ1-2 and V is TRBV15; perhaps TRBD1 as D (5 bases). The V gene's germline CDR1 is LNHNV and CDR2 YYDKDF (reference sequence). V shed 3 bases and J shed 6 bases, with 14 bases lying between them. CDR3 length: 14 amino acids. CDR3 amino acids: CATSRGTGEDGYTF. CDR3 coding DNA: TGTGCCACCAGCAGGGGGACGGGTGAAGATGGCTACACCTTC.

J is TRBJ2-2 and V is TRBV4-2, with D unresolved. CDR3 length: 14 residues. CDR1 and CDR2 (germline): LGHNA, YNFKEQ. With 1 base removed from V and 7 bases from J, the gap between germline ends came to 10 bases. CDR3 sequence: CASSQGGLVGELFF. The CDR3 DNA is TGTGCCAGCAGCCAAGGTGGGCTGGTCGGGGAGCTGTTTTTT.

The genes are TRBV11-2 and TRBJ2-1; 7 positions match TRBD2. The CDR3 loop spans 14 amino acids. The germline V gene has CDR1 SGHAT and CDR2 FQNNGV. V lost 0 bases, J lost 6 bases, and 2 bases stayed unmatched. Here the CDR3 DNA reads TGTGCCAGCAGCTTAGAGTGGGGGGGCAATGAGCAGTTCTTC. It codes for CASSLEWGGNEQFF.

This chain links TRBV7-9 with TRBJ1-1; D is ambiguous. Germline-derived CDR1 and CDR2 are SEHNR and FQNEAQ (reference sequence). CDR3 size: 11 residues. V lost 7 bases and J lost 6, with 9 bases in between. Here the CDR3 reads CASTPLSEAFF. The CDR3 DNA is TGTGCCAGCACCCCTCTCTCTGAAGCTTTCTTT. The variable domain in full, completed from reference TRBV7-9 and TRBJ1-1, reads DTGVSQNPRHKITKRGQNVTFRCDPISEHNRLYWYRQTLGQGPEFLTYFQNEAQLEKSRLLSDRFSAERPKGSFSTLEIQRTEQGDSAMYLCASTPLSEAFFGQGTRLTVV.

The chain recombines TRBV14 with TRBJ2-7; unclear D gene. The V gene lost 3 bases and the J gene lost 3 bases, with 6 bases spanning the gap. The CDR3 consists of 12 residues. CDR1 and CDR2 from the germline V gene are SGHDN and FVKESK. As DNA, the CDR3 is TGTGCCAGCAGCCACAACAACTACGAGCAGTACTTC. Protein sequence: CASSHNNYEQYF.

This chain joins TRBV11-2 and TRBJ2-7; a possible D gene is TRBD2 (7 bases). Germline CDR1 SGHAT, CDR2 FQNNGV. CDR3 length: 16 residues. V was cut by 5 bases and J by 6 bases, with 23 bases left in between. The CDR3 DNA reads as TGTGCCAGCAGCCAAGGCGGAGGGGGGGTATTCGGCGAGCAGTACTTC. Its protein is CASSQGGGGVFGEQYF. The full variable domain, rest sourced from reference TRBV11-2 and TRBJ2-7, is EAGVAQSPRYKIIEKRQSVAFWCNPISGHATLYWYQQILGQGPKLLIQFQNNGVVDDSQLPKDRFSAERLKGVDSTLKIQPAKLEDSAVYLCASSQGGGGVFGEQYFGPGTRLTVT.

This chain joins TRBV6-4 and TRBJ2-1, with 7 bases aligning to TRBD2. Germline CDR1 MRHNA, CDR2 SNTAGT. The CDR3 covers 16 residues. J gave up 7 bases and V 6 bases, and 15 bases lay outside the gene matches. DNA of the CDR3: TGTGCCAGCAGACACCGTCCTAGCGGAGTCGCAAATGAGCAGTTCTTC. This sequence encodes CASRHRPSGVANEQFF.

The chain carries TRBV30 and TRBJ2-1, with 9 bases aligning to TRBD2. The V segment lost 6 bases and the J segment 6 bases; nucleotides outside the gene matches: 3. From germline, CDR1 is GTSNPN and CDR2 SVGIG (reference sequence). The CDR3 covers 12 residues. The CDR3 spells CACQREVNEQFF. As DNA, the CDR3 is TGTGCCTGTCAGCGGGAGGTCAATGAGCAGTTCTTC.

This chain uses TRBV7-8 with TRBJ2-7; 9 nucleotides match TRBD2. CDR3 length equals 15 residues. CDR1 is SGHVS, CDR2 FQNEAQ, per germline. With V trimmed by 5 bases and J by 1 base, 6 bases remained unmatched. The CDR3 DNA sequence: TGTGCCAGCAGCCCGTTGCGGGAGGGATCCTACGAGCAGTACTTC. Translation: CASSPLREGSYEQYF.

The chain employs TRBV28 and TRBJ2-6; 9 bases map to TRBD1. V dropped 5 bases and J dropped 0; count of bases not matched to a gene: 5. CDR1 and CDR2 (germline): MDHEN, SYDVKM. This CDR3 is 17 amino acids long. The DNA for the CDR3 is TGTGCCAGCAGTGAAGGGACAGGGCTCTCTGGGGCCAACGTCCTGACTTTC. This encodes CASSEGTGLSGANVLTF.

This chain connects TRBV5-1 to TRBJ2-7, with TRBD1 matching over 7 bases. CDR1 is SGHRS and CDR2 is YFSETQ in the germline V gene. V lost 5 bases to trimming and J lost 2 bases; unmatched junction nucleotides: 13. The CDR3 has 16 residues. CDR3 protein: CASRMEYRGVAYEQYF. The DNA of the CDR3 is TGCGCCAGCAGGATGGAATACAGGGGCGTAGCCTACGAGCAGTACTTC. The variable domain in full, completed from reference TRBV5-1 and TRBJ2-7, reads KAGVTQTPRYLIKTRGQQVTLSCSPISGHRSVSWYQQTPGQGLQFLFEYFSETQRNKGNFPGRFSGRQFSNSRSEMNVSTLELGDSALYLCASRMEYRGVAYEQYFGPGTRLTVT.

The CDR3 sequence: CASSRRTGVQETQYF. CDR3 nucleotide sequence: TGTGCCAGCAGTCGCCGGACAGGGGTCCAAGAGACCCAGTACTTC. The rearrangement links TRBV2 to TRBJ2-5; 9 bases map to TRBD1. The CDR3 loop spans 15 amino acids. Trimming removed 5 bases from V and 1 base from J; junction bases left unmatched: 5. Germline lookup yields CDR1 SNHLY and CDR2 FYNNEI.

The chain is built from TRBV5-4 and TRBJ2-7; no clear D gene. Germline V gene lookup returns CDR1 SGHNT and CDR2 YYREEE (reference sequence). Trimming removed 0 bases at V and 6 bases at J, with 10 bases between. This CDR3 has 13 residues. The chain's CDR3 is CASSLGHGFEQYF. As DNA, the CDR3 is TGTGCCAGCAGCTTGGGCCATGGGTTCGAGCAGTACTTC.

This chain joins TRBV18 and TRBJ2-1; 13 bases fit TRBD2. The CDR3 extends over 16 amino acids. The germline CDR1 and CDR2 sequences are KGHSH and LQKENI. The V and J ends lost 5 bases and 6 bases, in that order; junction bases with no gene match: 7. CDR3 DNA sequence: TGTGCCAGCTCAACCGGGACTAGCGGGACCCTCAATGAGCAGTTCTTC. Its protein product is CASSTGTSGTLNEQFF.

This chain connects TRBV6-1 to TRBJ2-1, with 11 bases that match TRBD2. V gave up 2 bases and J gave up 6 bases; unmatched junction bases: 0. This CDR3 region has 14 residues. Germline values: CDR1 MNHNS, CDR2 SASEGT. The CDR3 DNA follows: TGTGCCAGCAGTGAACTAGCGGGAGGCAATGAGCAGTTCTTC. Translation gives CASSELAGGNEQFF.

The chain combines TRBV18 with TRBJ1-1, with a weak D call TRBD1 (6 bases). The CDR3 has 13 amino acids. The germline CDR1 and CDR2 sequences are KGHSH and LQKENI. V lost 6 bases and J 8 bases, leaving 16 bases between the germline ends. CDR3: CASSHDRSAEAFF. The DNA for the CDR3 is TGTGCCAGCTCCCACGACAGGAGCGCCGAAGCTTTCTTT.

CDR3 amino acids: CASSLVALEQYF. The DNA of the CDR3 is TGTGCCAGCAGCTTGGTAGCTCTTGAGCAGTACTTC. The V and J genes are TRBV5-4 and TRBJ2-7; unclear D gene. This CDR3 has 12 amino acids. Trimming left V 0 bases short and J 7 bases short, with 8 bases between. Germline assignment: CDR1 SGHNT and CDR2 YYREEE (reference sequence).

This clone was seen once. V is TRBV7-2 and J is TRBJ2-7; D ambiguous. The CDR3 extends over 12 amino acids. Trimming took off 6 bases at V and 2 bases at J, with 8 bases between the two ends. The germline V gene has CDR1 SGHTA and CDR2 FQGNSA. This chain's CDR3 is CASRGNPYEQYF. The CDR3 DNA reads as TGTGCCAGCAGGGGGAACCCCTACGAGCAGTACTTC.

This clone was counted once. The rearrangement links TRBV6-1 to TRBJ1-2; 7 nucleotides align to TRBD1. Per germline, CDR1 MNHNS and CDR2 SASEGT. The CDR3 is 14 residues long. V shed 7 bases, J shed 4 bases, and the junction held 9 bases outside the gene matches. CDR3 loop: CASKAGQAGYGYTF. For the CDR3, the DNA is TGTGCCAGCAAAGCCGGACAGGCAGGCTATGGCTACACCTTC.

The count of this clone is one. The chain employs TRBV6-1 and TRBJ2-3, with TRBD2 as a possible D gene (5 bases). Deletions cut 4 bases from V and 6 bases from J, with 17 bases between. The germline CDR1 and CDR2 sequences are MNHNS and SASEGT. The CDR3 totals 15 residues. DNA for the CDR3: TGTGCCAGCAGTGGGTGGACGACCCAGCGGGATACGCAGTATTTT. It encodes CASSGWTTQRDTQYF.

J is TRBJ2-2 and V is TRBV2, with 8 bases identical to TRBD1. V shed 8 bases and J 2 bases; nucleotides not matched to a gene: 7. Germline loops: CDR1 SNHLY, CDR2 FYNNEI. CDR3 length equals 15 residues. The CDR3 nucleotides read TGTGCCAGCGGCCGGGGACAGGCCAACACCGGGGAGCTGTTTTTT. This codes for CASGRGQANTGELFF.